These T cell receptor beta chains were read from a single sample in a study of blood T cell repertoires in COVID-19. Measured with immunoSEQ multiplex PCR; TCRdb has only the in-frame clones, and not every one. The sample shows 200,000 or so clones, roughly 76% of them seen only once. The source material was peripheral blood. These receptor sequences come from a human donor in a cohort sampled during active COVID-19. The CDR3 runs from the conserved cysteine through the conserved F or W. D genes are given only for firm matches. Clone size is stated in some rows and not others, as once, few, many or a class when expanded.

clone_size: .; d_call: TRBD1; j_call: TRBJ2-7; v_call: TRBV7-2; cdr3_nt: TGTGCCAGCAGCTTAGGACAGGGGGCAGGCGAGCAGTACTTC; cdr3_aa: CASSLGQGAGEQYF
clone_size: few; d_call: .; j_call: TRBJ1-1; v_call: TRBV3-1/TRBV3-2; cdr3_nt: TGTGCCAGCAGCCAAGATTGGGCCAGGGCTACTGAAGCTTTCTTT; cdr3_aa: CASSQDWARATEAFF
clone_size: .; d_call: TRBD2; j_call: TRBJ2-7; v_call: TRBV18; cdr3_nt: TGTGCCAGCTCGTACTCCCAGGGGGCTTGGACTAGCGGGAAGGAGCAGTACTTC; cdr3_aa: CASSYSQGAWTSGKEQYF
clone_size: once; d_call: .; j_call: TRBJ2-7; v_call: TRBV7-2; cdr3_nt: TGTGCCAGCGGGGCAGGGAACTCCTACGAGCAGTACTTC; cdr3_aa: CASGAGNSYEQYF
clone_size: few; d_call: .; j_call: TRBJ1-2; v_call: TRBV14; cdr3_nt: TGTGCCAGCAGCCAAGATGCAGACTTCTATGGCTACACCTTC; cdr3_aa: CASSQDADFYGYTF
clone_size: once; d_call: .; j_call: TRBJ1-5; v_call: TRBV7-9; cdr3_nt: TGTGCCAGCAGCTCCTCCTCGGGAAGCAATCAGCCCCAGCATTTT; cdr3_aa: CASSSSSGSNQPQHF
clone_size: .; d_call: TRBD1; j_call: TRBJ1-6; v_call: TRBV5-1; cdr3_nt: TGCGCCAGCAGCTGGAGACAGGGAGCCGGTTCACCCCTCCACTTT; cdr3_aa: CASSWRQGAGSPLHF
clone_size: .; d_call: .; j_call: TRBJ2-2; v_call: TRBV11-2; cdr3_nt: TGTGCCAGCAGCTTAGACAGGCTTACCGGGGAGCTGTTTTTT; cdr3_aa: CASSLDRLTGELFF
clone_size: .; d_call: TRBD1; j_call: TRBJ1-5; v_call: TRBV2; cdr3_nt: TGTGCCAGCAGTGAACAGGGGGGTCAGCCCCAGCATTTT; cdr3_aa: CASSEQGGQPQHF
clone_size: .; d_call: TRBD2; j_call: TRBJ2-1; v_call: TRBV28; cdr3_nt: TGTGCCAGCAGTTTCGCGCCCGGACTAGCGTGGTACAATGAGCAGTTCTTC; cdr3_aa: CASSFAPGLAWYNEQFF
clone_size: .; d_call: TRBD1; j_call: TRBJ1-1; v_call: TRBV27; cdr3_nt: TGTGCCAGCACCCGACAGGGCGGGTACACTGAAGCTTTCTTT; cdr3_aa: CASTRQGGYTEAFF
clone_size: .; d_call: TRBD2; j_call: TRBJ2-1; v_call: TRBV24-1; cdr3_nt: TGTGCCACCAGTGATTGGGGCCCGGGGACTAGCGGGAGTAGAGCCTCCTACAATGAGCAGTTCTTC; cdr3_aa: CATSDWGPGTSGSRASYNEQFF
clone_size: .; d_call: TRBD2; j_call: TRBJ2-7; v_call: TRBV7-3; cdr3_nt: TGTGCCAGCAGCTTAACGCGGGAGGCCTACGAGCAGTACTTC; cdr3_aa: CASSLTREAYEQYF